This T cell receptor beta chain is from a study of cytomegalovirus exposure and HLA in healthy donors. Findings and caveats of the study: A highly shared variant cluster was judged a likely technical artifact.

V trimming: 6 bases; J trimming: 7 bases; junction bases outside the gene matches: 18. Germline V gene sequence: CDR1 SGHVS, CDR2 FQNEAQ. CDR3 size: 17 residues. The primer mix had 60 Vbeta and 13 Jbeta primers. Only in-frame clones appear in the TCRdb table, and some are missing; sequencing was by immunoSEQ multiplex PCR. There are tens of thousands of clones in the sample; roughly 76% occur only once, and around 2.9% lies in the top ten. Regarding this clone: Its antigen is unidentified.

V is TRBV7-8 and J is TRBJ2-3, with 8 bases aligning to TRBD2. The receptor was isolated from a woman aged 40 to 49 in good health and CMV-seropositive. The sequenced sample consisted of PBMCs. DNA for the CDR3: TGTGCCAGCAGGTCGAGGGGTAGCGGGGTTAGTTTAAATACGCAGTATTTT. Amino acids: CASRSRGSGVSLNTQYF.